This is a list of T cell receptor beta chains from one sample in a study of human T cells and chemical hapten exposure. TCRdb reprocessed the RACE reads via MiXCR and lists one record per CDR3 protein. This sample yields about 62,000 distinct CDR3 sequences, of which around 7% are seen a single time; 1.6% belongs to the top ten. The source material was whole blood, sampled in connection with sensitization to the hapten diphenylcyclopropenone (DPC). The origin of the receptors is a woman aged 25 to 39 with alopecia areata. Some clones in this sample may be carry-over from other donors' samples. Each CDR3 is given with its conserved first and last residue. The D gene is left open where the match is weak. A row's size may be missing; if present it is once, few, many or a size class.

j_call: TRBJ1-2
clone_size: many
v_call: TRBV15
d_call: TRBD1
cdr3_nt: TGTGCCACCAGCAGGGACCAACAGGGGGCAAATTATGGCTACACCTTC
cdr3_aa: CATSRDQQGANYGYTF

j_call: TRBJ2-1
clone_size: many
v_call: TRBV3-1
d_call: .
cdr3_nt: TGTGCCAGCAGCCAAGATTTAGGCAACAATGAGCAGTTCTTC
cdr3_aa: CASSQDLGNNEQFF

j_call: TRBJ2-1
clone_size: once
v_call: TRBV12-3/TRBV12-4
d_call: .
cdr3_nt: TGTGCCAGCAGTTCAAGGACGAAGCAGTTCTTC
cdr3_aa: CASSSRTKQFF

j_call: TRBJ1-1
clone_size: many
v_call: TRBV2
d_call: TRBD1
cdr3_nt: TGTGCCAGCAGTGGCCCCTTCACTTACAGGGGAAACACTGAAGCTTTCTTT
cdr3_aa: CASSGPFTYRGNTEAFF

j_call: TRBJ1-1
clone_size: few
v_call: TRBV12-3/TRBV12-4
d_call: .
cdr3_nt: TGTGCCAGCAGTTTTAAGGGGAACACTGAAGCTTTCTTT
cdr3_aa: CASSFKGNTEAFF

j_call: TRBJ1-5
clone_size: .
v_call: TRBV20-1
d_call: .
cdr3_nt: TGCAGTGCTAGAGAAGCCCCGGATTTCAATCAGCCCCAGCATTTT
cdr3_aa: CSAREAPDFNQPQHF

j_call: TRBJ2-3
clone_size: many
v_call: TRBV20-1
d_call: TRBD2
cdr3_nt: TGCAGTGCTAGAGATTGGGAGGGTTTCACAGATACGCAGTATTTT
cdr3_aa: CSARDWEGFTDTQYF

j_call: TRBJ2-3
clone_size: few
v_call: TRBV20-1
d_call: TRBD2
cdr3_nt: TGCAGTGCTATCCGGTCACTAGCGGGGGGGAGGGATACGCAGTATTTT
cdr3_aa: CSAIRSLAGGRDTQYF

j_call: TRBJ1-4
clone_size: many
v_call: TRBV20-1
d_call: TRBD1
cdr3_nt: TGCAGTGCTTTCAGGGGGCCGGGCGAAAAACTGTTTTTT
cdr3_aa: CSAFRGPGEKLFF

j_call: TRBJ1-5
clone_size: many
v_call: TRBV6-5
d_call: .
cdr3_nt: TGTGCCAGCAGACAGGTTGGAAATAGCAATCAGCCCCAGCATTTT
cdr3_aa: CASRQVGNSNQPQHF

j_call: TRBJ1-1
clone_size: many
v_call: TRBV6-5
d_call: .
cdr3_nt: TGTGCCAGCAGTTACTCGAAGGGGAAAGCTTTCTTT
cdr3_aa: CASSYSKGKAFF

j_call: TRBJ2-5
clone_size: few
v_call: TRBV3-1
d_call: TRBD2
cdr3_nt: TGTGCCAGCAGCCCTACCCCTGGCGGGGGGTTTCAGACCCAGTACTTC
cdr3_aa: CASSPTPGGGFQTQYF

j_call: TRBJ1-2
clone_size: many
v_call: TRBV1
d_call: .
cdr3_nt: TGCACCAGCAGCCACGGCGGGACAGGGGCTGAGAACTATGGCTACACCTTC
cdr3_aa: CTSSHGGTGAENYGYTF

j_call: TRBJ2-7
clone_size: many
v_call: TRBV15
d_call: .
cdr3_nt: TGTGCCACCAGCAGAGGAGGGCAGCCCCTGGAGCAGTACTTC
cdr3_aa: CATSRGGQPLEQYF

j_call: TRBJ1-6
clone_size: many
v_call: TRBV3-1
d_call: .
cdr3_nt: TGTGCCAGCAGCCAAGAAATGTCAGGATCACCCCTCCACTTT
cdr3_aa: CASSQEMSGSPLHF

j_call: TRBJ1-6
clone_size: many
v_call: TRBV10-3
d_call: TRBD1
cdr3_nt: TGTGCCACCCAGGGACAGGGAGACTCACCCCTCCACTTT
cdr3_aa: CATQGQGDSPLHF

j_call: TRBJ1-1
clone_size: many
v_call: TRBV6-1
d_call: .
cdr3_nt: TGTGCCAGCCTACAGGAGCCTGAAGCTTTCTTT
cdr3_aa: CASLQEPEAFF

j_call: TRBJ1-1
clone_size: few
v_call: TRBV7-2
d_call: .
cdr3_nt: TGTGCCAGCAGCTTAGGGCTAAACGCTGAAGCTTTCTTT
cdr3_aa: CASSLGLNAEAFF

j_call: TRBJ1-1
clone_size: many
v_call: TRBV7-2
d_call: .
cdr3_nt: TGTGCCAGCAGCTCGGGATGGAACACTGAAGCTTTCTTT
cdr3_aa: CASSSGWNTEAFF

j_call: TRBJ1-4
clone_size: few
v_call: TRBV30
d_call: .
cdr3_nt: TGTGCCTGGAGTCTACGGCTAGATGAAAAACTGTTTTTT
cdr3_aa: CAWSLRLDEKLFF

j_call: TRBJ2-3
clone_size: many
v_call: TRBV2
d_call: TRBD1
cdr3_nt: TGTGCCAGCAGTTTTCTACCTGGGGGACAGGGGAGCACAGATACGCAGTATTTT
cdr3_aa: CASSFLPGGQGSTDTQYF

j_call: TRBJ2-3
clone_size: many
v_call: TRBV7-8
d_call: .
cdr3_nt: TGTGCCAGCAGCCTACCGGGAGCGGGCCTAGGTACGCAGTATTTT
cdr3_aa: CASSLPGAGLGTQYF

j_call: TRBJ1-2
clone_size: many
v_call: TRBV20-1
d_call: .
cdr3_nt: TGCAGTGCTAGGAAGGACGGCTACTATGGCTACACCTTC
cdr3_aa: CSARKDGYYGYTF

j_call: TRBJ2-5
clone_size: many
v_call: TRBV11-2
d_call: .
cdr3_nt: TGTGCCAGCAGCCCCTCCGCCCGCGGGGGCCCTATGGAGACCCAGTACTTC
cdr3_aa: CASSPSARGGPMETQYF

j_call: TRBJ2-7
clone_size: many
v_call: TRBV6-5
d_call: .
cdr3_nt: TGTGCCAGCAGTTACGTACAAGGGATGGTCGAGCAGTACTTC
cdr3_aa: CASSYVQGMVEQYF

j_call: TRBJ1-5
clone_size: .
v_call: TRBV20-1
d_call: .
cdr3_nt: TGCAGTGCGAATAGTGGGCTAGGAGGGGTGGGTCAGCCCCAGCATTTT
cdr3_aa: CSANSGLGGVGQPQHF

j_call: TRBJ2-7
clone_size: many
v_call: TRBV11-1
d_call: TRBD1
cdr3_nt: TGTGCCAGCAGCTTATTGGGACAGGGAGGAGACGAGCAGTACTTC
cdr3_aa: CASSLLGQGGDEQYF

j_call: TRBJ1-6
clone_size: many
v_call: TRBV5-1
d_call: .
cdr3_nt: TGCGCCAGCAGCCCCTCAACGGGGCCGATCTCCTATAATTCACCCCTCCACTTT
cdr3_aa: CASSPSTGPISYNSPLHF

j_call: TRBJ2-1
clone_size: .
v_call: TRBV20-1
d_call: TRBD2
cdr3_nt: TGCAGTGCTAGAGAGGCGGGAGTCCCCCTCGATGAGCAGTTCTTC
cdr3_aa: CSAREAGVPLDEQFF

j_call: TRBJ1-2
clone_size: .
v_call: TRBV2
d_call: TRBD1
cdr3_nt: TGTGCCAGCAGACAGGACAGGGAATATGGCTACACCTTC
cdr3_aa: CASRQDREYGYTF

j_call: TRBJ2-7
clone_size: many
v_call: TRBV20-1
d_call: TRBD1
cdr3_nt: TGCAGTGCGGACGACAGGGATTACACTAGCTCCTACGAGCAGTACTTC
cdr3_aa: CSADDRDYTSSYEQYF

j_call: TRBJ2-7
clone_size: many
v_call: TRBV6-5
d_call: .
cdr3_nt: TGTGCCAGCAGTTACTCACTGGAGTTTCATGAGCAGTACTTC
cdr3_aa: CASSYSLEFHEQYF

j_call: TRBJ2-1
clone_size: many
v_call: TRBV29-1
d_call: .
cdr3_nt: TGCAGCGTTGGACAGTACAATGAGCAGTTCTTC
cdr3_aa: CSVGQYNEQFF

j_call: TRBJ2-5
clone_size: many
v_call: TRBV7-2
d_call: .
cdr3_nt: TGTGCCAGCAGCGACTCTAGTACCGTGGGGACCCAGTACTTC
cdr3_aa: CASSDSSTVGTQYF

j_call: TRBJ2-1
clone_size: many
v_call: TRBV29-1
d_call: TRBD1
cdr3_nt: TGCAGCGTGGAAAGCCCGGGACAGAAGAATGAGCAGTTCTTC
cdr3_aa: CSVESPGQKNEQFF

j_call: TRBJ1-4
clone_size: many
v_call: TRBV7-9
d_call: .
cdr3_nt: TGTGCCAGCAGCTTAGCAGGGGGTATTGAAAAACTGTTTTTT
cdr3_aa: CASSLAGGIEKLFF

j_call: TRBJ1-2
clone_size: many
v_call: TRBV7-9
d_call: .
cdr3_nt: TGTGCCAGCAGCCCCCTTGGCACGACGAACTATGGCTACACCTTC
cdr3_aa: CASSPLGTTNYGYTF

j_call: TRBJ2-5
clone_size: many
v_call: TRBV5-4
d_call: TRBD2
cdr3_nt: TGTGCCAGCAGCTTGGAACTAGCGGGCCAAGAGACCCAGTACTTC
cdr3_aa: CASSLELAGQETQYF

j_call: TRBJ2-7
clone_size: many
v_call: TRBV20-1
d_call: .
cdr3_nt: TGCAGTGCTAGACCCGGACGGGCTACGTACGAGCAGTACTTC
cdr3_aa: CSARPGRATYEQYF

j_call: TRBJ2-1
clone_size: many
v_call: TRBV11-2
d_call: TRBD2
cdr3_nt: TGTGCCAGCAGCTTAGGTAGACTAGCGATCTACAATGAGCAGTTCTTC
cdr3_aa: CASSLGRLAIYNEQFF

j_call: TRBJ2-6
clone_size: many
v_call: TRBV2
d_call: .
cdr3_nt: TGTGCCAGCAGAGCCAACTCTGGGGCCAACGTCCTGACTTTC
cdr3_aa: CASRANSGANVLTF

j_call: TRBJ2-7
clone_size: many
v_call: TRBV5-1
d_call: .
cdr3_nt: TGCGCCAGAGGTACAGGGCACTCCTACGAGCAGTACTTC
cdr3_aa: CARGTGHSYEQYF

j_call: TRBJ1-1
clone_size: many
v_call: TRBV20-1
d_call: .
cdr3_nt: TGCAGTGCTGACACGACGAGGGGGACTTCTGAAGCTTTCTTT
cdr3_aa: CSADTTRGTSEAFF

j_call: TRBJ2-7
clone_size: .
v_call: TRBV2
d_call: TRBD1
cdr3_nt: TGTGCCATCATTGCCCGGGACAGGGTCCCCTACGAGCAGTACTTC
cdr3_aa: CAIIARDRVPYEQYF

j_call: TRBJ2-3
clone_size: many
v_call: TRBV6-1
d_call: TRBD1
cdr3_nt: TGTGCCAGCAGTGAATGGGGGACAGGGCCAGATACGCAGTATTTT
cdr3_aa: CASSEWGTGPDTQYF

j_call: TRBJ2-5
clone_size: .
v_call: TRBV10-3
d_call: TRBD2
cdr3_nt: TGTGCCATCAGTGAGTCCATCAGCCGCGGGGGGAAACAAGAGACCCAGTACTTC
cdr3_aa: CAISESISRGGKQETQYF

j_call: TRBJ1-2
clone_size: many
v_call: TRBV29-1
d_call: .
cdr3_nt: TGCAGCGTTCCTACCTCAGGGACCTATGGCTACACCTTC
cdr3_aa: CSVPTSGTYGYTF

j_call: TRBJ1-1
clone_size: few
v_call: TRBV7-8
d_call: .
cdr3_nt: TGTGCCAGCAGCTTAGCCGACAGGCTGAACACTGAAGCTTTCTTT
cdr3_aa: CASSLADRLNTEAFF

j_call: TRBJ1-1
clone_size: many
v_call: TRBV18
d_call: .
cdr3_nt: TGTGCCAGCTCCCAAGGGGAGAACACTGAAGCTTTCTTT
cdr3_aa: CASSQGENTEAFF

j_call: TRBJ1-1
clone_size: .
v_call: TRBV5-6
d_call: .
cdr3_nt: TGTGCCAGCAGCTTGGGGGGAGCAGGGCAACTGAACACTGAAGCTTTCTTT
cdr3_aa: CASSLGGAGQLNTEAFF

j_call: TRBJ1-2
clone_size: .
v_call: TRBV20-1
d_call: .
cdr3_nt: TGCAGTGCTCCCAGGGACTCTAACTATGGCGACACCTTC
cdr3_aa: CSAPRDSNYGDTF